These 18 T cell receptor beta chains were sequenced from one sample in a study of cytomegalovirus exposure and HLA in healthy donors. PCR primers comprised 60 Vbeta and 13 Jbeta primers. The table came from immunoSEQ multiplex PCR; TCRdb's copy has only in-frame clones and leaves some out. The data show 150,000 to 200,000 clones, around 80% seen once. The specimen was PBMCs. These receptors all come from a woman aged 40 to 50 in good health and CMV-seronegative.

The chain recombines TRBV30 with TRBJ2-5; 7 nucleotides match TRBD2. V gave up 5 bases and J gave up 9 bases; unmatched junction bases: 9. The CDR3 consists of 12 residues. Germline V gene lookup returns CDR1 GTSNPN and CDR2 SVGIG (reference sequence). The CDR3 loop reads CAWAGGGPPQYF. For the CDR3, the DNA is TGTGCCTGGGCTGGGGGAGGGCCGCCCCAGTACTTC.

This clone was picked up a small number of times. The J gene is TRBJ2-2, the V gene TRBV19, with 9 bases fitting TRBD2. The CDR3 length is 16 residues. Germline CDR1 and CDR2: LNHDA and SQIVND (reference sequence). V dropped 6 bases and J dropped 3; count of bases not matched to a gene: 8. CDR3 bases: TGTGCCAGTAGCGGGGGGACTAGCCAATACACCGGGGAGCTGTTTTTT. It encodes CASSGGTSQYTGELFF. The variable domain in full, completed from reference TRBV19 and TRBJ2-2, reads DGGITQSPKYLFRKEGQNVTLSCEQNLNHDAMYWYRQDPGQGLRLIYYSQIVNDFQKGDIAEGYSVSREKKESFPLTVTSAQKNPTAFYLCASSGGTSQYTGELFFGEGSRLTVL.

The chain employs TRBV11-1 and TRBJ2-6; D is unresolved. This CDR3 has 14 amino acids. Looked up from germline, CDR1 is SGHAT and CDR2 is FQDESV (reference sequence). V lost 4 bases, J lost 2 bases, and 6 bases lay in between. The CDR3 region has the DNA TGTGCCAGCAGCTCCGCGGCTGGGGCCAACGTCCTGACTTTC. As protein: CASSSAAGANVLTF. Together with reference TRBV11-1 and TRBJ2-6, the CDR3 gives the full variable domain: EAEVAQSPRYKITEKSQAVAFWCDPISGHATLYWYRQILGQGPELLVQFQDESVVDDSQLPKDRFSAERLKGVDSTLKIQPAELGDSAMYLCASSSAAGANVLTFGAGSRLTVL.

The V and J genes are TRBV30 and TRBJ2-2; TRBD2 is a possible D gene (5 bases). There are 15 residues in the CDR3. The germline V gene encodes CDR1 GTSNPN and CDR2 SVGIG (reference sequence). V lost 0 bases and J lost 0, with 8 bases in between. CDR3 sequence reads: CAWSVAGTNTGELFF. DNA for the CDR3: TGTGCCTGGAGTGTAGCCGGGACGAACACCGGGGAGCTGTTTTTT.

V is TRBV7-8 and J is TRBJ2-7; 7 bases align to TRBD2. V shed 4 bases, J shed 3 bases, and the junction held 6 bases outside the gene matches. The CDR3 contains 14 residues. Germline V gene sequence: CDR1 SGHVS, CDR2 FQNEAQ. Here the CDR3 reads CASSSSGGGYEQYF. The CDR3 nucleotides are TGTGCCAGCAGCTCCTCTGGGGGGGGCTACGAGCAGTACTTC.

CDR3 bases: TGCGCCAGCAGCCAAGAACCCCCGGGAAGTAATTCACCCCTCCACTTT. The encoded protein is CASSQEPPGSNSPLHF. V gene TRBV4-1 combines with J gene TRBJ1-6; D remains unclear. Trimming took off 0 bases at V and 6 bases at J, with 12 bases between the two ends. Germline lookup yields CDR1 MGHRA and CDR2 YSYEKL. The CDR3 is 16 amino acids.

The chain joins TRBV6-1 to TRBJ2-4, with 8 bases matching TRBD1. The CDR3 runs to 17 residues. Germline lookup yields CDR1 MNHNS and CDR2 SASEGT. Trimming removed 1 base from V and 2 bases from J; junction bases left unmatched: 7. CDR3 region: CASSEVPGQETKNIQYF. CDR3 sequence (DNA): TGTGCCAGCAGTGAAGTGCCGGGACAGGAGACCAAAAACATTCAGTACTTC.

This clone was counted between two and nine times. V is TRBV11-2 and J is TRBJ2-5; D unclear. The CDR3 contains 12 residues. The V gene's germline CDR1 is SGHAT and CDR2 FQNNGV. V shed 5 bases and J shed 1 base, with 5 bases lying between them. The CDR3 DNA sequence: TGTGCCAGCAGCCCTACCCAAGAGACCCAGTACTTC. It encodes CASSPTQETQYF.

The chain recombines TRBV12-5 with TRBJ2-3, with 13 bases lining up with TRBD2. The CDR3 contains 18 residues. Unmatched junction bases numbered 11, after V lost 4 bases and J lost 4 bases. Germline V gene sequence: CDR1 LGHNT, CDR2 FRNRAP. The CDR3 sequence is CASGSGLAGNVGADTQYF. CDR3 nucleotides: TGTGCTAGTGGTTCGGGACTAGCGGGAAATGTAGGCGCAGATACGCAGTATTTT.

This chain connects TRBV29-1 to TRBJ1-4; D is ambiguous. V gave up 7 bases and J gave up 2 bases, with 17 bases separating them. CDR3 size: 15 residues. In germline, CDR1 is SQVTM, CDR2 ANQGSEA. As DNA, the CDR3 is TGCAGCGCCGGGTGGAGCGGTGGGACTAATGAAAAACTGTTTTTT. This codes for CSAGWSGGTNEKLFF.

This chain uses TRBV2 with TRBJ2-5; perhaps TRBD2 as D (5 bases). This CDR3 spans 14 amino acids. Germline-derived CDR1 and CDR2 are SNHLY and FYNNEI. Deletions cut 2 bases from V and 5 bases from J, with 12 bases between. CDR3 nucleotides: TGTGCCAGCAGTGAACCTCGGGGAGAGGAGACCCAGTACTTC. Translating it yields CASSEPRGEETQYF. Combining the CDR3 with reference TRBV2 and TRBJ2-5 gives the whole variable domain EPEVTQTPSHQVTQMGQEVILRCVPISNHLYFYWYRQILGQKVEFLVSFYNNEISEKSEIFDDQFSVERPDGSNFTLKIRSTKLEDSAMYFCASSEPRGEETQYFGPGTRLLVL.

The chain joins TRBV29-1 to TRBJ1-5; 9 bases agree with TRBD1. The germline V gene encodes CDR1 SQVTM and CDR2 ANQGSEA. CDR3 size: 14 residues. V shed 6 bases and J 0 bases; nucleotides not matched to a gene: 3. The CDR3 DNA reads as TGCAGCGTCTGGGACAGGGCTAGCAATCAGCCCCAGCATTTT. Its translation: CSVWDRASNQPQHF.

The V call is TRBV20-1, the J call TRBJ2-1, with D unresolved. Germline values: CDR1 DFQATT, CDR2 SNEGSKA (reference sequence). Trimming took off 2 bases at V and 10 bases at J, with 9 bases between the two ends. The length of the CDR3 is 11 residues. The CDR3 region is CSARSLEEQFF. The CDR3, as DNA: TGCAGTGCTAGATCGTTGGAGGAGCAGTTCTTC.

This clone was seen a handful of times. As DNA, the CDR3 is TGTGCCTGGAGCCTCTCTGGGGCCAACGTCCTGACTTTC. Amino acids: CAWSLSGANVLTF. The chain recombines TRBV30 with TRBJ2-6; D is unclear. CDR1 GTSNPN and CDR2 SVGIG come from the germline V gene (reference sequence). V lost 3 bases, J lost 0 bases, and 3 bases lay in between. This CDR3 region has 13 residues.

For the CDR3, the DNA is TGTGCCTGGAGGGGACAGGCCAACTACGAGCAGTACTTC. Translating gives CAWRGQANYEQYF. The chain uses TRBV30 and TRBJ2-7; 8 bases fit TRBD1. V gave up 3 bases and J gave up 3 bases; unmatched junction bases: 4. Germline assignment: CDR1 GTSNPN and CDR2 SVGIG (reference sequence). The CDR3 is made up of 13 amino acids.

A remark on this clone: Compared with germline, one end of the junction differs, possibly owing to a read error. The chain employs TRBV19 and TRBJ2-3; D ambiguous. The CDR3 is 13 amino acids. CDR1 is LNHDA, CDR2 SQIVND, per germline (reference sequence). This CDR3 reads CVSSRQLTDTQYF. The CDR3 DNA reads TGTGTCAGTAGTCGCCAACTGACAGATACGCAGTATTTT. Together with reference TRBV19 and TRBJ2-3, the CDR3 gives the full variable domain: DGGITQSPKYLFRKEGQNVTLSCEQNLNHDAMYWYRQDPGQGLRLIYYSQIVNDFQKGDIAEGYSVSREKKESFPLTVTSAQKNPTAFYLCVSSRQLTDTQYFGPGTRLTVL.

The rearrangement links TRBV13 to TRBJ2-1; D might be TRBD2 (5 bases). The V and J ends lost 6 bases and 3 bases respectively, with 15 bases between them. Germline CDR1 and CDR2: PRHDT and FYEKMQ (reference sequence). This CDR3 has 15 amino acids. CDR3: CASRLTSSLYNEQFF. The CDR3 coding sequence is TGTGCCAGCAGACTAACTAGTTCTCTCTACAATGAGCAGTTCTTC.

The chain combines TRBV7-3 with TRBJ1-3, with D unclear. There are 15 residues in the CDR3. Germline loops: CDR1 SGHTA, CDR2 FQGTGA. V was shortened by 3 bases and J by 2 bases, with 11 bases between the two germline ends. The CDR3 region has the DNA TGTGCCAGCAGCTTCCACGAGGGCGCTGGAAACACCATATATTTT. Translation: CASSFHEGAGNTIYF.